The 26 T cell receptor beta chains in this list originate from one sample, sequenced in a study of cytomegalovirus exposure and HLA in healthy donors. PCR amplification relied on 60 Vbeta primers (plus 13 Jbeta primers). Using immunoSEQ multiplex PCR, the repertoire was profiled, and TCRdb retains in-frame clones only, with some absent. The sample consists of some 99,000 clones, about 76% of them appearing once. Sequencing input: PBMCs. Receptors originate from a woman aged 25-40 years in good health and CMV-seronegative.

This chain links TRBV28 with TRBJ2-2; D ambiguous. Germline CDR1 is MDHEN and CDR2 is SYDVKM. The CDR3 length is 12 residues. Trimming shortened V by 8 bases and J by 5 bases, and 9 bases separated the two germline ends. The chain's CDR3 is CASRTGTGELFF. CDR3 nucleotides: TGTGCCAGCCGCACGGGTACCGGGGAGCTGTTTTTT.

The chain is built from TRBV5-1 and TRBJ1-1; TRBD1 might be the D (6 bases). V lost 0 bases and J lost 4, with 19 bases in between. Germline V CDR1 and CDR2: SGHRS, YFSETQ. This CDR3 spans 17 amino acids. In DNA form, the CDR3 reads TGCGCCAGCAGCTTGGGTGGCAGGGGAGTTGATCGCACTGAAGCTTTCTTT. It specifies CASSLGGRGVDRTEAFF.

This clone showed up just a few times. The chain uses TRBV15 and TRBJ1-2, with D possibly matching TRBD1 (5 bases). The germline CDR1 and CDR2 sequences are LNHNV and YYDKDF (reference sequence). This CDR3 is built from 17 residues. With 1 base removed from V and 0 bases from J, the gap between germline ends came to 15 bases. The CDR3 here is CATSRGRARTANYGYTF. The DNA of the CDR3 is TGTGCCACCAGCAGAGGCAGGGCCCGAACAGCTAACTATGGCTACACCTTC.

This rearrangement joins TRBV6-6 to TRBJ2-7, with D perhaps matching TRBD2 (6 bases). Trimming took 5 bases from V and 3 from J, leaving 17 bases between them. Germline loops: CDR1 MNHNY, CDR2 SVGAGI (reference sequence). There are 15 residues in the CDR3. This chain's CDR3 is CASSPGPGLNYEQYF. CDR3 DNA sequence: TGTGCCAGCAGTCCGGGTCCCGGACTAAACTACGAGCAGTACTTC.

This rearrangement joins TRBV19 to TRBJ2-1; possible D gene TRBD2, 6 bases. With 9 bases removed from V and 4 bases from J, the gap between germline ends came to 19 bases. The CDR3 loop spans 15 amino acids. Germline lookup yields CDR1 LNHDA and CDR2 SQIVND (reference sequence). The CDR3 loop reads CASQPGGQTYNEQFF. CDR3 bases: TGTGCCAGCCAACCCGGAGGGCAGACTTACAATGAGCAGTTCTTC. The variable domain in full, with the rest retrieved from reference TRBV19 and TRBJ2-1, is DGGITQSPKYLFRKEGQNVTLSCEQNLNHDAMYWYRQDPGQGLRLIYYSQIVNDFQKGDIAEGYSVSREKKESFPLTVTSAQKNPTAFYLCASQPGGQTYNEQFFGPGTRLTVL.

This chain links TRBV6-1 with TRBJ2-7; 9 nucleotides agree with TRBD1. Germline V CDR1 and CDR2: MNHNS, SASEGT. After removal of 8 bases from V and 3 bases from J, the junction contained 8 bases not matched to a gene. The CDR3 is 14 residues long. CDR3 nucleotide sequence: TGTGCCAGCGGACCCGGGACAGGGATCTACGAGCAGTACTTC. Translated: CASGPGTGIYEQYF.

The rearrangement joins TRBV19 to TRBJ1-5; possible D gene TRBD1, 5 bases. The CDR3 runs to 15 residues. V was pared by 7 bases and J by 2 bases, with 15 bases between. Germline loops: CDR1 LNHDA, CDR2 SQIVND (reference sequence). The CDR3 spells CASTGGAEGNQPQHF. CDR3 DNA: TGTGCCAGTACGGGGGGAGCAGAGGGCAATCAGCCCCAGCATTTT.

The chain joins TRBV9 to TRBJ2-1, with TRBD2 identical over 9 bases. The CDR3 is 15 residues long. Trimming cost V 4 bases and J 8 bases; bases outside gene matches: 10. In germline, CDR1 is SGDLS, CDR2 YYNGEE. CDR3: CASSPSGLAYDEQFF. The CDR3 region has the DNA TGTGCCAGCAGCCCATCGGGACTAGCATACGATGAGCAGTTCTTC.

The rearrangement links TRBV5-1 to TRBJ2-1, with TRBD2 matching over 10 bases. Germline loops: CDR1 SGHRS, CDR2 YFSETQ. CDR3 size: 15 residues. The trim removed 6 bases at V and 4 bases at J, leaving 7 bases unmatched. CDR3 coding DNA: TGCGCCAGCACGCTGAGTAGCGGGAGGTACAATGAGCAGTTCTTC. Its translation: CASTLSSGRYNEQFF. The whole variable domain, filled in from reference TRBV5-1 and TRBJ2-1, reads KAGVTQTPRYLIKTRGQQVTLSCSPISGHRSVSWYQQTPGQGLQFLFEYFSETQRNKGNFPGRFSGRQFSNSRSEMNVSTLELGDSALYLCASTLSSGRYNEQFFGPGTRLTVL.

The chain joins TRBV19 to TRBJ2-1, with TRBD1 as a possible D gene (5 bases). The germline V gene encodes CDR1 LNHDA and CDR2 SQIVND (reference sequence). The CDR3 extends over 11 amino acids. The chain's CDR3 is CATDTDNEQFF. The DNA for the CDR3 is TGTGCGACAGACACGGACAATGAGCAGTTCTTC. Together with reference TRBV19 and TRBJ2-1, the CDR3 gives the full variable domain: DGGITQSPKYLFRKEGQNVTLSCEQNLNHDAMYWYRQDPGQGLRLIYYSQIVNDFQKGDIAEGYSVSREKKESFPLTVTSAQKNPTAFYLCATDTDNEQFFGPGTRLTVL.

This clone turned up a few times. The DNA for the CDR3 is TGCGCCAGCAGCCTTCCTACGAACACTGAAGCTTTCTTT. Amino acids: CASSLPTNTEAFF. The chain has TRBV4-1 and TRBJ1-1; D unclear. CDR1 is MGHRA, CDR2 YSYEKL, per germline. The V end lost 4 bases, the J end lost 1 base, and 7 bases lay between the germline ends. The CDR3 consists of 13 residues.

This clone appeared once. V usage is TRBV4-1 and J usage is TRBJ1-1, with 8 bases that match TRBD1. The CDR3 is 15 amino acids. Germline V gene sequence: CDR1 MGHRA, CDR2 YSYEKL. Unmatched junction bases numbered 6, after V lost 2 bases and J lost 4 bases. The CDR3 sequence is CASSQTSDRGTEAFF. The CDR3 DNA sequence: TGCGCCAGCAGCCAAACGTCTGACAGGGGCACTGAAGCTTTCTTT.

V is TRBV30 and J is TRBJ1-1, with unresolved D. The germline V gene encodes CDR1 GTSNPN and CDR2 SVGIG (reference sequence). There are 12 residues in the CDR3. This CDR3 is CAHSWAPTEAFF. As DNA, the CDR3 is TGTGCTCACTCGTGGGCCCCCACTGAAGCTTTCTTT.

The rearrangement links TRBV6-6 to TRBJ2-3; D possibly corresponds to TRBD2 (6 bases). Germline V gives CDR1 MNHNY, CDR2 SVGAGI (reference sequence). The CDR3 is 16 amino acids. Deletions cut 0 bases from V and 0 bases from J, with 10 bases between. CDR3 nucleotide sequence: TGTGCCAGCAGTTACTCCTCGACTAGTAGCACAGATACGCAGTATTTT. Its protein is CASSYSSTSSTDTQYF.

The CDR3 sequence is CASSLGGRDTQYF. CDR3 DNA: TGTGCCAGCAGCTTGGGTGGTAGGGACACGCAGTACTTC. The chain has TRBV5-6 and TRBJ2-7, with D possibly matching TRBD1 (6 bases). The CDR3 totals 13 residues. Between the trimmed V and J ends, which lost 0 bases and 9 bases, there was a span of 13 bases. Looked up from germline, CDR1 is SGHDT and CDR2 is YYEEEE.

This clone was observed a handful of times. J is TRBJ1-5 and V is TRBV28; D is ambiguous. Germline V gene lookup returns CDR1 MDHEN and CDR2 SYDVKM. This CDR3 has 15 amino acids. The ends were cut back, 7 bases at V and 1 base at J, with 14 bases in the middle. The CDR3, as DNA: TGTGCCAGCATACCGGGGTACAACAGCAATCAGCCCCAGCATTTT. It codes for CASIPGYNSNQPQHF.

Regarding this clone: At one of its ends the junction is not consistent with the germline gene, which may arise from a read error. The chain combines TRBV7-7 with TRBJ2-1; D is possibly TRBD2 (5 bases). This CDR3 is built from 15 residues. Germline loops: CDR1 SSHAT, CDR2 FNYEAQ (reference sequence). The CDR3 loop reads CASSLEADSYNEQFF. The CDR3 DNA sequence: TGTGCTAGCAGCTTAGAAGCGGATTCGTACAATGAGCAGTTCTTC. Drawing the rest from reference TRBV7-7 and TRBJ2-1, the complete variable domain is GAGVSQSPRYKVTKRGQDVTLRCDPISSHATLYWYQQALGQGPEFLTYFNYEAQPDKSGLPSDRFSAERPEGSISTLTIQRTEQRDSAMYRCASSLEADSYNEQFFGPGTRLTVL.

The CDR3 DNA reads TGTGCCAGCAGGGACAGGTCTTGGGGCTACACCTTC. It translates to CASRDRSWGYTF. The rearrangement joins TRBV6-6 to TRBJ1-2; 7 nucleotides align to TRBD1. V trimming: 6 bases; J trimming: 8 bases; junction bases outside the gene matches: 6. The CDR3 loop spans 12 amino acids. Germline CDR1 MNHNY, CDR2 SVGAGI (reference sequence).

This chain links TRBV7-9 with TRBJ1-4, with D maybe TRBD1 (6 bases). The CDR3 is 14 residues long. Germline V CDR1 and CDR2: SEHNR, FQNEAQ (reference sequence). Trimming took 4 bases from V and 0 from J, leaving 6 bases between them. This chain's CDR3 is CASSWTATNEKLFF. The CDR3 DNA reads as TGTGCCAGCAGCTGGACAGCAACTAATGAAAAACTGTTTTTT. Looking up the rest from reference TRBV7-9 and TRBJ1-4 gives the full variable domain: DTGVSQNPRHKITKRGQNVTFRCDPISEHNRLYWYRQTLGQGPEFLTYFQNEAQLEKSRLLSDRFSAERPKGSFSTLEIQRTEQGDSAMYLCASSWTATNEKLFFGSGTQLSVL.

The V and J genes are TRBV7-6 and TRBJ2-7; possibly TRBD2 for D (6 bases). Trimming shortened V by 3 bases and J by 5 bases, and 11 bases separated the two germline ends. Germline V gene sequence: CDR1 SGHVS, CDR2 FNYEAQ. CDR3 size: 13 residues. CDR3 in DNA: TGTGCCAGCAGCTTCGGGAGAGCGGACGAGCAGTACTTC. It specifies CASSFGRADEQYF.

The rearrangement joins TRBV10-3 to TRBJ1-6; D is unresolved. V lost 3 bases and J 4 bases, leaving 10 bases between the germline ends. Germline V gene lookup returns CDR1 ENHRY and CDR2 SYGVKD. The CDR3 runs 15 residues. In nucleotides, the CDR3 is TGTGCCATCAGTGATGGCCGAGGTTATAATTCACCCCTCCACTTT. This codes for CAISDGRGYNSPLHF.

The V and J genes are TRBV11-3 and TRBJ2-2, with 8 bases identical to TRBD2. Losses at the gene ends were 7 bases for V and 8 bases for J; bases not matched to a gene: 15. Germline CDR1 and CDR2: SGHNT and YENEEA. This CDR3 is 16 amino acids long. CDR3 region: CASTHTGGKHPGELFF. For the CDR3, the DNA is TGTGCCAGCACTCACACGGGGGGGAAACATCCGGGGGAGCTGTTTTTT.

The V call is TRBV5-5, the J call TRBJ1-5; D remains unclear. The CDR3 contains 15 residues. V lost 0 bases, J lost 0 bases, and 7 bases lay in between. Germline V gene data show CDR1 as SGHKS and CDR2 as YYEKEE (reference sequence). The CDR3 loop reads CASSLVPVSNQPQHF. Here the CDR3 DNA reads TGTGCCAGCAGCTTGGTTCCAGTTAGCAATCAGCCCCAGCATTTT.

The chain couples TRBV5-1 to TRBJ1-1, with D perhaps TRBD1 (5 bases). The CDR3 covers 14 residues. Germline lookup yields CDR1 SGHRS and CDR2 YFSETQ. V was pared by 2 bases and J by 1 base, with 9 bases between. For the CDR3, the DNA is TGCGCCAGCAGCTTATGGACACAGAACACTGAAGCTTTCTTT. It codes for CASSLWTQNTEAFF.

This rearrangement joins TRBV27 to TRBJ2-1; D not certain. This CDR3 comprises 14 residues. V lost 5 bases and J 7 bases, leaving 15 bases between the germline ends. Germline-derived CDR1 and CDR2 are MNHEY and SMNVEV (reference sequence). The CDR3 sequence: CASSKQNIQNEQFF. CDR3 in DNA: TGTGCCAGCAGTAAACAAAATATTCAGAATGAGCAGTTCTTC.

Worth noting for this clone: This CDR3 is also generated by other DNA sequences in the sample. The chain uses TRBV9 and TRBJ1-3; D is unresolved. V dropped 0 bases and J dropped 4 bases, with 5 bases sitting between them. CDR3 size: 13 residues. Germline values: CDR1 SGDLS, CDR2 YYNGEE. This CDR3 is CASSVGGGNTIYF. CDR3 nucleotide sequence: TGTGCCAGCAGCGTAGGCGGGGGAAACACCATATATTTT.